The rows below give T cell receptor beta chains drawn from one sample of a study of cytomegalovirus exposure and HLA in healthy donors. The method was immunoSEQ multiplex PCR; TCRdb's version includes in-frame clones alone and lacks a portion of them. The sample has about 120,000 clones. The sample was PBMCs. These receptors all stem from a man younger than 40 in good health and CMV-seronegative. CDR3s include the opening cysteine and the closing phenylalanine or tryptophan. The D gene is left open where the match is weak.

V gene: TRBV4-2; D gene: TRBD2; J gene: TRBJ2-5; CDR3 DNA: TGTGCCAGCAGCCAAAACCCCGGGACTAGCGGGGGGATCCAAGAGACCCAGTACTTC; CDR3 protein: CASSQNPGTSGGIQETQYF
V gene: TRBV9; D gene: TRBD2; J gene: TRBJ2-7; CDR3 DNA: TGTGCCAGCACCCCGGGACTAGCTTCTTACGAGCAGTACTTC; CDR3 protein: CASTPGLASYEQYF
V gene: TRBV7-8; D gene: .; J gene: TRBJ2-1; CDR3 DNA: TGTGCCAGCAGCTTAGTGGGGGCTCGCTCCTACAATGAGCAGTTCTTC; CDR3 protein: CASSLVGARSYNEQFF
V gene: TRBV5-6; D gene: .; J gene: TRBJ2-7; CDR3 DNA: TGTGCCAGCAGCTGGGTAGGTCGGCTAGCAAACGAGCAGTACTTC; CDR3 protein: CASSWVGRLANEQYF
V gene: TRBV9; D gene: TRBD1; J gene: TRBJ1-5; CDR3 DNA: TGTGCCAGCAGCGTAGGACAGGGGGGCGATCAGCCCCAGCATTTT; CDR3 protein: CASSVGQGGDQPQHF
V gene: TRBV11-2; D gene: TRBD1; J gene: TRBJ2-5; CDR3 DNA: TGTGCCAGCAGCTTAGAGGACAGGGCCCGCGAGACCCAGTACTTC; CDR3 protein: CASSLEDRARETQYF
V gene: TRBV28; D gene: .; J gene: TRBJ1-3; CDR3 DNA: TGTGCCAGCAGTTCGCAAGGGTGGACAGATGCTGGAAACACCATATATTTT; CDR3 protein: CASSSQGWTDAGNTIYF
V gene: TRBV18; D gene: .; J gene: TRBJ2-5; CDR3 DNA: TGTGCCAGCTCCCTAGCGTCAGGGGGGGAGACCCAGTACTTC; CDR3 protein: CASSLASGGETQYF
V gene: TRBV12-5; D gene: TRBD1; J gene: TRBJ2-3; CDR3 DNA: TGTGCTAGTGGTCAGGGGGACACAGATACGCAGTATTTT; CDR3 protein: CASGQGDTDTQYF
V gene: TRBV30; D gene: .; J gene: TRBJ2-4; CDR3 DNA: TGTGCCTGGAGTGTAGGGAGCCCCAAAAACATTCAGTACTTC; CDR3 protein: CAWSVGSPKNIQYF
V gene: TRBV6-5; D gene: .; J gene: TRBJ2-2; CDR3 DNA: TGTGCCAGCAGTTACCCAGGGTCCGGGGAGCTGTTTTTT; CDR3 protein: CASSYPGSGELFF
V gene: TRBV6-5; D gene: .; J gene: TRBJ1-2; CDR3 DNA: TGTGCCAGCAGTCCGACAGCCTATGGCTATGGCTACACCTTC; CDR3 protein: CASSPTAYGYGYTF
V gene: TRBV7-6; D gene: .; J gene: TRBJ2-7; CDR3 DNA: TGTGCCAGCAGCTATTCGAGGGGGGGAAAAAGCGGCGAGCAGTACTTC; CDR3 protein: CASSYSRGGKSGEQYF
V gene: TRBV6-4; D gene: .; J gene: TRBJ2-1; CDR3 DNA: TGTGCCAGCAGTGACGGATGGGGGCTCGAGCAGTTCTTC; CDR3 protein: CASSDGWGLEQFF
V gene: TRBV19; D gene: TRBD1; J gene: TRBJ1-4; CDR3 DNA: TGTGCCAGTAGTACCCTCAGGGGGACGCCTGGGGGGCAATTTAATGAAAAACTGTTTTTT; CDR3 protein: CASSTLRGTPGGQFNEKLFF
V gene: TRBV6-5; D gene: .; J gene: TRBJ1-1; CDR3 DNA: TGTGCCAGCAGACCCCACAGGAACACTGAAGCTTTCTTT; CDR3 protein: CASRPHRNTEAFF
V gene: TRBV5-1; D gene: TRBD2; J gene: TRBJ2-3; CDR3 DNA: TGCGCCAGCAGCATAGCGGGGGGGCACGCAGATACGCAGTATTTT; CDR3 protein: CASSIAGGHADTQYF
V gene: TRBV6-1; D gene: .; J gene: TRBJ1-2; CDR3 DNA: TGTGCCAGCACTCTAGCGACAGCTAACTATGGCTACACCTTC; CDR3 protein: CASTLATANYGYTF
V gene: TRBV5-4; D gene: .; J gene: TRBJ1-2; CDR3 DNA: TGTGCCAGCAGCCGGGAGGGGAACCTCTATGGCTACACCTTC; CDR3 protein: CASSREGNLYGYTF
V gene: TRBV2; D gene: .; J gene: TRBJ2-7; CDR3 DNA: TGTGCCAGCAGTGAATGGGGAGCCGAGAGCTCCTACGAGCAGTACTTC; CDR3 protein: CASSEWGAESSYEQYF
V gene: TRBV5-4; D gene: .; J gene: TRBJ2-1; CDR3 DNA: TGTGCCAGCAGCTTGTGGCGGGATCGCAATGAGCAGTTCTTC; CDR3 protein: CASSLWRDRNEQFF
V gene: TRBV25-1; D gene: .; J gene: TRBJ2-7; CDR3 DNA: TGTGCCAGCAGTGAACCCTCTCAGGGATTCAGGAACGAGCAGTACTTC; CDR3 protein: CASSEPSQGFRNEQYF
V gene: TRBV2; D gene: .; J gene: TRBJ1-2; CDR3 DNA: TGTGCCAGCAGTGAAGATGGGCTGGGGGCTAATGGCTACACCTTC; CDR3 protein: CASSEDGLGANGYTF
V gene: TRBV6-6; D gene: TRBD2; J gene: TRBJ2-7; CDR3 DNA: TGTGCCAGCAGTTACTCCCTGGGAGGGGACTGGGGCGAGCAGTACTTC; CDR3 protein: CASSYSLGGDWGEQYF
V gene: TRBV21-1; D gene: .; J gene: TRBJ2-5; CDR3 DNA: TGTGCCAGCAGCAAAGTTTGTCGAGAGACCCAGTACTTC; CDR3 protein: CASSKVCRETQYF
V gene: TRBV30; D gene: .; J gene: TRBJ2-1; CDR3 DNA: TGTGCCTGGAGTGACGGACAGCCGGGCAATGAGCAGTTCTTC; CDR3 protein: CAWSDGQPGNEQFF
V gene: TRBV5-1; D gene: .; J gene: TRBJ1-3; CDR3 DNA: TGCGCCAGCAGCCCGAGGACAGATTACTTCTCTGGAAACACCATATATTTT; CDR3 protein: CASSPRTDYFSGNTIYF
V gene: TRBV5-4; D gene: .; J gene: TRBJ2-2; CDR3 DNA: TGTGCCAGCAGTTCCCGGGACACTAACACCGGGGAGCTGTTTTTT; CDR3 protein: CASSSRDTNTGELFF
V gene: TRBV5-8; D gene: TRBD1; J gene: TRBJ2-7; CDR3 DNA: TGTGCCAGCAGCTTGTGTTTCCCCGGGGAAGGGACAGGGTTTTTATACGAGCAGTACTTC; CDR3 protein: CASSLCFPGEGTGFLYEQYF
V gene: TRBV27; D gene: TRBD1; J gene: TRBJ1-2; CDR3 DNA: TGTGCCAGCAGAGCGACAGGGACGCAAGGTGGCTACACCTTC; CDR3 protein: CASRATGTQGGYTF
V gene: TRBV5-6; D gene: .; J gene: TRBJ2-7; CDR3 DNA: TGTGCCAGCAGCTCGCGCTACGAGCAGTACTTC; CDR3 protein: CASSSRYEQYF
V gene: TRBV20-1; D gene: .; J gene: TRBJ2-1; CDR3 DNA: TGCAGTGCCCTCAGTAATGAGCAGTTCTTC; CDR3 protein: CSALSNEQFF
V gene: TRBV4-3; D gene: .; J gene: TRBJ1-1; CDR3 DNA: TGCGCCAGCAGCCAACGCGGACAGTCTGAAGCTTTCTTT; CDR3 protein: CASSQRGQSEAFF
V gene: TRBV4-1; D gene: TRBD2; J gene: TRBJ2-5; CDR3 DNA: TGCGCCAGCAGCCCCGGGACTAGCGGGGGCTCGACCCAGTACTTC; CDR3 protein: CASSPGTSGGSTQYF
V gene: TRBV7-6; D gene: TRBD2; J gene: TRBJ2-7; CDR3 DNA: TGTGCCAGCAGCCCGGGTTCGCTAGCGGGGGGCCGCTACGTTTACGAGCAGTACTTC; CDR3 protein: CASSPGSLAGGRYVYEQYF
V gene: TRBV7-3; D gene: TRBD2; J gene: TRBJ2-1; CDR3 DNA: TGTGCCAGCAGCTTAATAGCGGGGGTCACCTACAATGAGCAGTTCTTC; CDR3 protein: CASSLIAGVTYNEQFF
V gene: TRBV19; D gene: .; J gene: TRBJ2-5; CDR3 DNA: TGTGCCAGTAGTATAGGCGGGACCTCCCAAGAGACCCAGTACTTC; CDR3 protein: CASSIGGTSQETQYF
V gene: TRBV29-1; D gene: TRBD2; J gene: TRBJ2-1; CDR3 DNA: TGCACCCCGGGGGGGGCCCGGGTCAATGAGCAGTTCTTC; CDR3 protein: CTPGGARVNEQFF